This TCR beta chain was retrieved from a study of T cell clonality in common variable immunodeficiency. Only in-frame clones appear in the TCRdb table, and some are missing; sequencing was by immunoSEQ multiplex PCR. Recorded here are fewer than 55,000 clones, none singletons. Germline V gene lookup returns CDR1 ENHRY and CDR2 SYGVKD. The V end lost 9 bases, the J end lost 7 bases, and 24 bases lay between the germline ends. This CDR3 has 15 residues. In its sample, this clone was seen many times. Read data end 3 residues before the CDR3 end; the end is taken from the germline J gene. This clonotype was obtained from a person between 18 and 69 years old in good health. The chain links TRBV10-3 to TRBJ1-1; maybe TRBD1 (6 bases). Source material: peripheral blood mononuclear cells. This chain's CDR3 is CAIEIERQGSNEAFF. Partial CDR3 DNA: TGTGCCATTGAGATCGAGAGGCAGGGGTCAAATGAA.